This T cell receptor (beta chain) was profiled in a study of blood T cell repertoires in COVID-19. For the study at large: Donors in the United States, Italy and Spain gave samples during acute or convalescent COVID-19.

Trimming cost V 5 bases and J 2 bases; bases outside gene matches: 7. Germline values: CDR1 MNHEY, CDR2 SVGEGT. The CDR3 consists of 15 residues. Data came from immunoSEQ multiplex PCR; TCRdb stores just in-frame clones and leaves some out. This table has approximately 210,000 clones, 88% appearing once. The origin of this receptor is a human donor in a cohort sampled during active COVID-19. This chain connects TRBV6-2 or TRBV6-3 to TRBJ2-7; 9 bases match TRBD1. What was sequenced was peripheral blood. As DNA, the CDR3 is TGTGCCAGCAGTAGGACCGACAGGGGGGCCTACGAGCAGTACTTC. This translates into CASSRTDRGAYEQYF.